These 16 T cell receptor beta chains came from one sample sequenced in a study of graft-versus-host responses after intestinal transplantation. TCRdb keeps only in-frame clones here, not all; method: immunoSEQ multiplex PCR. The sample holds 95,000 to 110,000 clones, about nine tenths seen once. Antigen specificity for these receptors is unknown. The specimen was unstimulated CD4+ T cells sorted from spleen or lymph node cells, collected before transplant. The receptors were sampled from a human donor who was the organ donor for an intestinal transplant.

Turning to this clone: A junction end diverges from the germline sequence, so it may reflect a read error. The sample holds other DNA sequences that translate to the same CDR3. The rearrangement joins TRBV7-7 to TRBJ2-3; 8 positions match TRBD1. The CDR3 covers 15 residues. Germline CDR1 is SSHAT and CDR2 is FNYEAQ (reference sequence). The chain's CDR3 is CASSPGTGRTDTQYF. The CDR3 coding sequence is TGCGCTAGCAGCCCCGGGACAGGTCGCACAGATACGCAGTATTTT.

The chain employs TRBV7-9 and TRBJ1-1; D is unclear. The germline V gene has CDR1 SEHNR and CDR2 FQNEAQ (reference sequence). Trimming stripped 3 bases from V and 10 bases from J, with 12 bases between. This CDR3 region has 12 residues. The CDR3 nucleotides read TGTGCCAGCAGCTTGTCTGGGATTGGAGCTTTCTTT. Protein product: CASSLSGIGAFF.

The rearrangement uses TRBV5-1 and TRBJ2-1; 8 nucleotides line up with TRBD1. Trimming removed 0 bases from V and 4 bases from J; junction bases left unmatched: 3. The CDR3 consists of 15 residues. Germline CDR1 SGHRS, CDR2 YFSETQ. The chain's CDR3 is CASSLGQGLYNEQFF. In DNA, the CDR3 is TGCGCCAGCAGCTTGGGACAGGGGCTATACAATGAGCAGTTCTTC.

The gene calls are TRBV5-1 and TRBJ1-1; TRBD1 agrees at 8 bases. Germline CDR1 reads SGHRS; CDR2 reads YFSETQ. V dropped 0 bases and J dropped 4; count of bases not matched to a gene: 8. This CDR3 region has 16 residues. This CDR3 reads CASSLGPVGQGTEAFF. The DNA of the CDR3 is TGCGCCAGCAGCTTGGGACCGGTCGGACAGGGCACTGAAGCTTTCTTT.

This chain links TRBV7-2 with TRBJ1-5; perhaps TRBD1 as D (6 bases). V gave up 3 bases and J gave up 0 bases, with 9 bases separating them. The germline V gene has CDR1 SGHTA and CDR2 FQGNSA. This CDR3 spans 15 amino acids. CDR3 loop: CASSFSGVSNQPQHF. Written as DNA, the CDR3 is TGTGCCAGCAGCTTTTCAGGGGTTAGCAATCAGCCCCAGCATTTT.

Turning to this clone: At one boundary the junction diverges from the germline segment, which might be a read error. The same CDR3 can be traced to other DNA sequences in this sample. The chain couples TRBV10-3 to TRBJ2-5; D unclear. Germline lookup yields CDR1 ENHRY and CDR2 SYGVKD. This CDR3 spans 13 amino acids. CDR3 protein: CAISGRQEETQYF. DNA of the CDR3: TGCGCCATCAGTGGAAGGCAGGAAGAGACCCAGTACTTC.

V usage is TRBV5-4 and J usage is TRBJ2-5; D is perhaps TRBD1 or TRBD2 (5 bases each). Germline V gives CDR1 SGHNT, CDR2 YYREEE (reference sequence). This CDR3 spans 13 amino acids. V lost 4 bases, J lost 2 bases, and 9 bases lay in between. In DNA, the CDR3 is TGTGCCAGCAGCCCTGGGACGCAAGAGACCCAGTACTTC. Protein product: CASSPGTQETQYF.

This chain links TRBV5-4 with TRBJ2-5; D could derive from TRBD1 or TRBD2 (5 bases each). Trimming stripped 2 bases from V and 3 bases from J, with 17 bases between. Germline V CDR1 and CDR2: SGHNT, YYREEE (reference sequence). The CDR3 spans 16 residues. DNA for the CDR3: TGTGCCAGCAGCTTAACCGGGACGGGGAGAAAAGAGACCCAGTACTTC. Translation gives CASSLTGTGRKETQYF.

Only a few counts were recorded for this clone. The rearrangement links TRBV10-2 to TRBJ1-3, with D tentatively TRBD1 (6 bases). The CDR3 consists of 12 residues. The V end lost 8 bases, the J end lost 2 bases, and 7 bases lay between the germline ends. Germline CDR1 and CDR2: WSHSY and SAAADI. This CDR3 is CASAGAGNTIYF. The CDR3 region has the DNA TGCGCCAGCGCAGGGGCTGGAAACACCATATATTTT.

The chain uses TRBV6-5 and TRBJ1-5, with TRBD1 as a possible D gene (5 bases). Germline V lookup: CDR1 MNHEY, CDR2 SVGAGI. The CDR3 is 15 residues long. Trimming shortened V by 2 bases and J by 3 bases, and 11 bases separated the two germline ends. This CDR3 reads CASSYGGRANQPQHF. DNA of the CDR3: TGTGCCAGCAGTTACGGGGGTCGAGCCAATCAGCCCCAGCATTTT.

V gene TRBV19 combines with J gene TRBJ1-4; D gene unclear. In germline, CDR1 is LNHDA, CDR2 SQIVND (reference sequence). The V end lost 3 bases, the J end lost 0 bases, and 11 bases lay between the germline ends. CDR3 size: 16 residues. CDR3 sequence (DNA): TGTGCCAGTAGTATTTATGACTCCACAACTAATGAAAAACTGTTTTTT. Protein product: CASSIYDSTTNEKLFF.

The V gene is TRBV15, the J gene TRBJ2-1, with no clear D. Germline V gene data show CDR1 as LNHNV and CDR2 as YYDKDF (reference sequence). CDR3 size: 16 residues. Trimming took 0 bases from V and 1 from J, leaving 10 bases between them. Written as DNA, the CDR3 is TGTGCCACCAGCAGAGATGGTGGAAGGTCCTACAATGAGCAGTTCTTC. Translation gives CATSRDGGRSYNEQFF. Looking up the rest from reference TRBV15 and TRBJ2-1 gives the full variable domain: DAMVIQNPRYQVTQFGKPVTLSCSQTLNHNVMYWYQQKSSQAPKLLFHYYDKDFNNEADTPDNFQSRRPNTSFCFLDIRSPGLGDTAMYLCATSRDGGRSYNEQFFGPGTRLTVL.

CDR3 DNA sequence: TGCGCCAGCAGGATGGGATCTTCAAACACTGAAGCTTTCTTT. It translates to CASRMGSSNTEAFF. The genes are TRBV5-1 and TRBJ1-1; D is undetermined. The CDR3 spans 14 residues. The germline V and J ends were trimmed by 5 bases and 2 bases, with 13 bases remaining between them. Looked up from germline, CDR1 is SGHRS and CDR2 is YFSETQ. Complete variable domain (other parts from reference TRBV5-1 and TRBJ1-1): KAGVTQTPRYLIKTRGQQVTLSCSPISGHRSVSWYQQTPGQGLQFLFEYFSETQRNKGNFPGRFSGRQFSNSRSEMNVSTLELGDSALYLCASRMGSSNTEAFFGQGTRLTVV.

The chain links TRBV6-5 to TRBJ1-6; 10 bases line up with TRBD1. The V gene's germline CDR1 is MNHEY and CDR2 SVGAGI. This CDR3 has 15 residues. V gave up 2 bases and J gave up 7 bases; unmatched junction bases: 2. This chain's CDR3 is CASSYGDRGNSPLHF. The CDR3 DNA reads as TGTGCCAGCAGTTACGGGGACAGGGGAAATTCACCCCTCCACTTT.

This clone appeared once. Different DNA sequences within this sample yield the same CDR3. The CDR3, as DNA: TGTGCCTGCGCTAACACCGGGGAGCTGTTTTTT. Translating it yields CACANTGELFF. The genes are TRBV30 and TRBJ2-2, with unresolved D. V was cut by 6 bases and J by 2 bases, with 4 bases left in between. Germline loops: CDR1 GTSNPN, CDR2 SVGIG (reference sequence). The CDR3 loop spans 11 amino acids.

The J gene is TRBJ2-1, the V gene TRBV29-1, with a possible D match to TRBD2 (6 bases). Germline V lookup: CDR1 SQVTM, CDR2 ANQGSEA. V was clipped by 7 bases and J by 7 bases, with 17 bases between them. The CDR3 has 13 residues. CDR3 in amino acids: CSAYSTSGNEQFF. For the CDR3, the DNA is TGCAGCGCTTACTCGACTAGTGGGAATGAGCAGTTCTTC.